This TCR beta chain was found in a study of T cell repertoires in ileal Crohn's disease. Across the study: Patients had a median approximately 7.8-year disease duration, and less than 40% were active smokers.

Study-level points and caveats: Postoperative endoscopy occurred within one year, median approximately 6.8 months.

TCRdb keeps only in-frame clones here, not all; method: immunoSEQ multiplex PCR. This sample yields around 7,800 clones, of which roughly 72% are seen a single time; more than 7% belongs to the top ten. Time point reported: neoterminal ileum biopsy at postoperative endoscopy, about 6 months after surgery. With respect to this clone: Its antigen is as yet unknown.

The TCR originated in an adult with Crohn's disease. The sample was ileal tissue.

CDR3 protein: CASSQGIFGTVTDTQYF. Here the CDR3 DNA reads TGCGCCAGCAGCCAAGGGATCTTTGGGACAGTCACAGATACGCAGTATTTT. This chain connects TRBV4-1 to TRBJ2-3; 7 positions match TRBD1. Germline CDR1 is MGHRA and CDR2 is YSYEKL. The junction had 9 bases not matched to a gene; V was cut back by 1 base and J by 2 bases. The CDR3 contains 17 residues.